Each of the 4 T cell receptor beta chains below was sequenced from the same sample in a study of blood T cells in healthy people across ages. Primers used in a second PCR of about 7 to 11 cycles were a sample-barcoded 5' primer and a J-beta primer mix. Each CDR3 protein is one row after TCRdb ran MiXCR on the 5' RACE reads. The sample contains about 630,000 distinct CDR3 sequences, around 21% of which appear only once. What was sequenced was blood. The receptor set was obtained from a man between 65 and 79 years old in good health.

This chain links TRBV11-2 with TRBJ2-1, with D possibly matching TRBD2 (5 bases). Trimming took off 1 base at V and 8 bases at J, with 12 bases between the two ends. Germline CDR1 and CDR2: SGHAT and FQNNGV. The CDR3 runs 14 residues. CDR3 DNA sequence: TGTGCCAGCAGCTTAGGGCGGCTAGCCCATGAGCAGTTCTTC. It yields the protein CASSLGRLAHEQFF.

This clonotype has just a few counts. The rearrangement joins TRBV7-9 to TRBJ1-3; 7 bases fit TRBD1. Per the germline V gene, CDR1 is SEHNR and CDR2 is FQNEAQ (reference sequence). Trimming at V came to 5 bases and at J to 0 bases, leaving 7 bases not matched to a gene. The CDR3 covers 16 residues. CDR3 DNA sequence: TGTGCCAGCAGCGACCGACAGGGCCTCTCTGGAAACACCATATATTTT. Its translation is CASSDRQGLSGNTIYF.

This clonotype showed up just a few times. The gene calls are TRBV5-1 and TRBJ2-7; 7 bases fit TRBD2. V lost 5 bases and J lost 0; bases outside the gene matches: 5. Germline V gives CDR1 SGHRS, CDR2 YFSETQ. This CDR3 is 14 amino acids long. Written as DNA, the CDR3 is TGCGCCAGCAGGCGGCGGGAGACCTCCTACGAGCAGTACTTC. Residues: CASRRRETSYEQYF.

This clonotype was counted only a few times. The rearrangement links TRBV7-9 to TRBJ1-4; unclear D gene. With 4 bases removed from V and 8 bases from J, the gap between germline ends came to 14 bases. Germline V lookup: CDR1 SEHNR, CDR2 FQNEAQ (reference sequence). The CDR3 length is 14 residues. The CDR3 loop is CASSSLEGGEKLFF. The CDR3 DNA reads as TGTGCCAGCAGCTCCCTCGAGGGAGGGGAAAAACTGTTTTTT.